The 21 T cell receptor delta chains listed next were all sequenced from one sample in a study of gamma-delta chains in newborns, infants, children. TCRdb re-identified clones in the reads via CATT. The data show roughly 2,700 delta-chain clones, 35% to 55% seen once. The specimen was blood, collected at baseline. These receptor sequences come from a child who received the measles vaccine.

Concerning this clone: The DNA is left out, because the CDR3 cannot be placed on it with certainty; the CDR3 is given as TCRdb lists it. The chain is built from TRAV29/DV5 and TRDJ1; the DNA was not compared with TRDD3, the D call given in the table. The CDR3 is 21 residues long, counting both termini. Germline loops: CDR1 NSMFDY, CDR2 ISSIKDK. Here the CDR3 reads CSVLLCSKLIPVECVDDKLIF.

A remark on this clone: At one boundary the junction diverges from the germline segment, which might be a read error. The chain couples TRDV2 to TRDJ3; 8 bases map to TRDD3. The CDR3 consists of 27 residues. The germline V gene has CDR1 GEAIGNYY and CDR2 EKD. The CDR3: CACDTRKVLPSSDWGFLSSRDTRQMFF. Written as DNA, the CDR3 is TGTGCCTGTGACACGAGAAAAGTCCTACCGTCTTCGGACTGGGGGTTCCTCAGCTCCCGGGACACCCGACAGATGTTTTTC.

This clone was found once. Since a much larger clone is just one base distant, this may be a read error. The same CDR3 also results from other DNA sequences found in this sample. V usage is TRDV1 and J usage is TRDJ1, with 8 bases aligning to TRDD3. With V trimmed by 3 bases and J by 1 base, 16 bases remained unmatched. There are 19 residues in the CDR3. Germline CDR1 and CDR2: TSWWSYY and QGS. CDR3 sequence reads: CALGDSSYYGDTGTDKLIF. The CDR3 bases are TGTGCTCTTGGGGACTCGTCCTACTACGGGGATACTGGCACCGATAAACTCATCTTT.

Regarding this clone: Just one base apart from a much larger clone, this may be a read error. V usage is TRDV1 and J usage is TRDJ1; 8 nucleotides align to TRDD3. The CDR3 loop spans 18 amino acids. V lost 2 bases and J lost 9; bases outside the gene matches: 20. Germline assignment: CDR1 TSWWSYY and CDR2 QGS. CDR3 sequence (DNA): TGTGCTCTTGGGGAAGTGGCGGAAGGACCAACTGGGGATACTGAACTCATCTTT. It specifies CALGEVAEGPTGDTELIF.

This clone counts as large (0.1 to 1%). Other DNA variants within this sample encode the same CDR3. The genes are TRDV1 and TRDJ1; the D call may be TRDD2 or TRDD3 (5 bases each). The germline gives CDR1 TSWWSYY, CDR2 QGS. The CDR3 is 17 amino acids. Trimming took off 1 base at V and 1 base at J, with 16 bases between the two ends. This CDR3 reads CALGERGPSDPTDKLIF. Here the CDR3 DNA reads TGTGCTCTTGGGGAACGGGGACCTTCGGACCCCACCGATAAACTCATCTTT.

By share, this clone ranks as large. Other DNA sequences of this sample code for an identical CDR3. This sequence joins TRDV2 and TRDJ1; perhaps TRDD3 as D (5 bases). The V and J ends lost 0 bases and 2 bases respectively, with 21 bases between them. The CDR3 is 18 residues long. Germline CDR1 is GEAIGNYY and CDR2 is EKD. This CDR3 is CACDTEGLWGPGTDKLIF. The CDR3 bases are TGTGCCTGTGACACCGAGGGTTTGTGGGGACCGGGGACCGATAAACTCATCTTT.

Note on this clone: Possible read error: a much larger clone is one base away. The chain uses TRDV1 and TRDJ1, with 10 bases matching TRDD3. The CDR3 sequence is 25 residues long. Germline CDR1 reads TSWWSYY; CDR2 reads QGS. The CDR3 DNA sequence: TGTGCTCTTGGGGAAAAGGAGGCTTCCTACATGGTGAGTGGGGGATACTGGTACCACACCGATGAACTCATCTTT. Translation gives CALGEKEASYMVSGGYWYHTDELIF.

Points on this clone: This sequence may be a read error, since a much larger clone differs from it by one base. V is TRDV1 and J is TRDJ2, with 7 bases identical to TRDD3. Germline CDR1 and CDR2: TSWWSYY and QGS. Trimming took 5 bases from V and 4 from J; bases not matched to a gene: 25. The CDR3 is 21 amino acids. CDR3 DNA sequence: TGTGCTCTTGGGTGGTATTTAGGGTATGCTGGGGGGCCAGCTTCGACAGCACAACTCTTCTTT. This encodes CALGWYLGYAGGPASTAQLFF.

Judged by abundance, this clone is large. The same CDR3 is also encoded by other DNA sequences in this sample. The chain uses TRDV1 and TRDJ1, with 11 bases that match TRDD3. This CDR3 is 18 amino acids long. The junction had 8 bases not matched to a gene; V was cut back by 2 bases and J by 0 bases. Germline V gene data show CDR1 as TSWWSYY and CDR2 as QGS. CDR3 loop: CALGEANWGIENTDKLIF. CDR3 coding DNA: TGTGCTCTTGGGGAAGCTAACTGGGGGATAGAAAACACCGATAAACTCATCTTT.

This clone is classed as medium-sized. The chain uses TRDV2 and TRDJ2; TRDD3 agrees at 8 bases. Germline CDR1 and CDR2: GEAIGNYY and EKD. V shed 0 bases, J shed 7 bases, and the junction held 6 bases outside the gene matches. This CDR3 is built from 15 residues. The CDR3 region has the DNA TGTGCCTGTGACACCCTGGGGGAGAGAGGAGCACAACTCTTCTTT. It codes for CACDTLGERGAQLFF.

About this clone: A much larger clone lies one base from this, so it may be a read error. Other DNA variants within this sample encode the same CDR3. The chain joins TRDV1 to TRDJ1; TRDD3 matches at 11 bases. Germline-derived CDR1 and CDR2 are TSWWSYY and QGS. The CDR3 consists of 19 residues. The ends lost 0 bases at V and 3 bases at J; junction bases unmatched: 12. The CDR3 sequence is CALGELRLIWGIRSDKLIF. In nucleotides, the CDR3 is TGTGCTCTTGGGGAACTACGCCTTATATGGGGGATACGCTCCGATAAACTCATCTTT.

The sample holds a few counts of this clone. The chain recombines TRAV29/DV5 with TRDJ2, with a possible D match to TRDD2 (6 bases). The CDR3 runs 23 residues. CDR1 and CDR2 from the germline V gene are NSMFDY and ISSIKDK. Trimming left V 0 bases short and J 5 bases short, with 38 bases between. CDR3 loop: CAASVIPFPVRYLSGAQTAQLFF. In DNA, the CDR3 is TGTGCAGCAAGCGTCATACCCTTCCCGGTACGGTACCTTTCGGGGGCGCAAACAGCACAACTCTTCTTT.

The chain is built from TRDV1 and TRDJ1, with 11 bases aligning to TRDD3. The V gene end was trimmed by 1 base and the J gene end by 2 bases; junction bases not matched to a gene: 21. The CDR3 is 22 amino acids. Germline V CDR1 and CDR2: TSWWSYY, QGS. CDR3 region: CALGEQLFSTYWGIMRTDKLIF. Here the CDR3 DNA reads TGTGCTCTTGGGGAACAGCTTTTTTCTACGTACTGGGGGATAATGAGGACCGATAAACTCATCTTT.

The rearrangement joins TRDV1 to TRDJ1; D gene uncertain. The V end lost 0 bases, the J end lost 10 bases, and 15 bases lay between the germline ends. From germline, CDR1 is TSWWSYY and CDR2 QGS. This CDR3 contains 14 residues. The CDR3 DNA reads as TGTGCTCTTGGGGAACTATCAAATCCCCCGAGACTCATCTTT. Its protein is CALGELSNPPRLIF.

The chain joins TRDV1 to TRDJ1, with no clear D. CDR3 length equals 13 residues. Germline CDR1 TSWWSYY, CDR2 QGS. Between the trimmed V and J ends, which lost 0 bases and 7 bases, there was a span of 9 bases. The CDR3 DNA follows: TGTGCTCTTGGGGAACTCTGTGGTGCTAAACTCATCTTT. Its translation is CALGELCGAKLIF.

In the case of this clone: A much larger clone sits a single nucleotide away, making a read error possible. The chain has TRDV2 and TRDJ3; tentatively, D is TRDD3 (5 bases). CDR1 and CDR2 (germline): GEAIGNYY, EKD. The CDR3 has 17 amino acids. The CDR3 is CACDTVGSSWDTQQMFF. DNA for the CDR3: TGTGCCTGTGACACCGTGGGGAGCTCCTGGGACACCCAACAGATGTTTTTC.

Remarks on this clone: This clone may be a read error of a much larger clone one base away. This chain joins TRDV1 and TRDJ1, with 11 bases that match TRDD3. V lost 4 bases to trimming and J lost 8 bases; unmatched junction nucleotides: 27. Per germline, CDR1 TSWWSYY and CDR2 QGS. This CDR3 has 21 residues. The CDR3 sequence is CALGGRGRFPTLWGIREKLIF. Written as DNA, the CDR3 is TGTGCTCTTGGGGGCCGCGGACGGTTTCCTACGCTATGGGGGATACGAGAGAAACTCATCTTT.

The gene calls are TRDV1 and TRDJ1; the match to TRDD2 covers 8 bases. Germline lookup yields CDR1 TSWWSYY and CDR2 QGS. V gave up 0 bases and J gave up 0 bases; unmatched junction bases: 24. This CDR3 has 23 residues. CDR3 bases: TGTGCTCTTGGGGAACTCCCTACGCTTCCTACTCTGGGGATTTCAAAGTACACCGATAAACTCATCTTT. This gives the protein CALGELPTLPTLGISKYTDKLIF.

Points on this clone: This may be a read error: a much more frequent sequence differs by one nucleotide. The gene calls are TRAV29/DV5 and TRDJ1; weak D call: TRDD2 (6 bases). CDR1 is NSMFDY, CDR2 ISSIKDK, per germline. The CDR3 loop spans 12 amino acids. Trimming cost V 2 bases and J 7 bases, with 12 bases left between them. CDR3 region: CAASPTVGKLIF. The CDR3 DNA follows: TGTGCAGCAAGTCCTACTGTGGGTAAACTCATCTTT.

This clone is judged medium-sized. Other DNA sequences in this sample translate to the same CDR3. The CDR3 DNA is TGTGCTCTTGGGGTCGCAAACCGACCACCCTCCCTAAAGGGATACGCTTGGAATAAACTCATCTTT. This codes for CALGVANRPPSLKGYAWNKLIF. This sequence joins TRDV1 and TRDJ1, with TRDD3 matching over 8 bases. Per the germline V gene, CDR1 is TSWWSYY and CDR2 is QGS. The CDR3 spans 22 residues. Trimming took 4 bases from V and 6 from J; bases not matched to a gene: 31.

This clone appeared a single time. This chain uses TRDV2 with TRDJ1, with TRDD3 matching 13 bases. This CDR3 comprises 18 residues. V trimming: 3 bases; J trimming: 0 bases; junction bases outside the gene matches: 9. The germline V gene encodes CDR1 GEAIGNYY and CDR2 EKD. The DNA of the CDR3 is TGTGCCTGTGACCCCGTACTACTGGGGGATACGTACACCGATAAACTCATCTTT. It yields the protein CACDPVLLGDTYTDKLIF.